Below, 9 T cell receptor beta chains from the same sample are listed, as sequenced in a study of blood T cell repertoires in COVID-19. The table came from immunoSEQ multiplex PCR; TCRdb's copy has only in-frame clones and leaves some out. The sample carries 200,000 to 300,000 clones, 86% recorded once. The sample was PBMCs or T cells enriched from blood (not recorded which). The receptors were gathered from a woman aged 50 to 65 who had recovered from COVID-19.

The chain uses TRBV5-5 and TRBJ1-1; D is ambiguous. The germline V and J ends were trimmed by 2 bases and 3 bases, with 8 bases remaining between them. This CDR3 region has 13 residues. Germline V gene data show CDR1 as SGHKS and CDR2 as YYEKEE (reference sequence). The CDR3 nucleotides read TGTGCCAGCAGCTTTTCGAGCGACACTGAAGCTTTCTTT. Translated, it gives CASSFSSDTEAFF.

Concerning this clone itself: A read error may produce the germline difference seen at one junction end. The V and J genes are TRBV27 and TRBJ2-1; D gene uncertain. CDR1 is MNHEY, CDR2 SMNVEV, per germline (reference sequence). This CDR3 has 14 amino acids. CDR3 region: CVSSLASPFNEQFF. CDR3 sequence (DNA): TGTGTCAGCAGTTTGGCCTCACCATTCAATGAGCAGTTCTTC.

This chain joins TRBV6-5 and TRBJ1-1; the D is unclear. Germline CDR1 reads MNHEY; CDR2 reads SVGAGI. This CDR3 contains 11 residues. V lost 6 bases, J lost 4 bases, and 6 bases lay in between. Here the CDR3 reads CASRVSTEAFF. CDR3 DNA: TGTGCCAGCAGGGTGAGCACTGAAGCTTTCTTT.

This chain joins TRBV11-3 and TRBJ1-1, with D maybe TRBD1 (5 bases). Germline V gene sequence: CDR1 SGHNT, CDR2 YENEEA. Deletions cut 3 bases from V and 2 bases from J, with 7 bases between. This CDR3 region has 13 residues. The CDR3 DNA sequence: TGTGCCAGCAGCTTTCAGGGAAACACTGAAGCTTTCTTT. Translation gives CASSFQGNTEAFF.

V is TRBV4-1 and J is TRBJ2-3, with 8 positions matching TRBD2. V lost 3 bases and J lost 2; bases outside the gene matches: 7. This CDR3 has 16 amino acids. Germline V gene sequence: CDR1 MGHRA, CDR2 YSYEKL. The CDR3 DNA is TGCGCCAGCAGCCAGCTTTCTAGCGGGTTCACAGATACGCAGTATTTT. Translation gives CASSQLSSGFTDTQYF.

The chain carries TRBV6-4 and TRBJ2-7; 11 bases line up with TRBD2. V dropped 3 bases and J dropped 4; count of bases not matched to a gene: 11. Germline loops: CDR1 MRHNA, CDR2 SNTAGT. The CDR3 consists of 17 residues. The CDR3 DNA is TGTGCCAGCAGTGAAATTAGAACTAGCGGGAGTCTATACGAGCAGTACTTC. This sequence encodes CASSEIRTSGSLYEQYF.

This chain joins TRBV3-1 (or the pseudogene TRBV3-2) and TRBJ2-5; perhaps TRBD2 as D (6 bases). The germline V and J ends were trimmed by 4 bases and 5 bases, with 17 bases remaining between them. CDR1 is LGHDT and CDR2 is YNNKEL in the germline V gene (reference sequence). The CDR3 runs to 15 residues. The CDR3 here is CASSPSHSGWETQYF. The CDR3 region has the DNA TGTGCCAGCAGCCCCTCCCATAGCGGCTGGGAGACCCAGTACTTC.

The chain links TRBV9 to TRBJ2-2; the D gene is possibly TRBD2 (5 bases). CDR3 length: 14 residues. The germline V gene has CDR1 SGDLS and CDR2 YYNGEE. Trimming left V 0 bases short and J 5 bases short, with 8 bases between. CDR3 sequence (DNA): TGTGCCAGCAGCGTAGACGGGAATACCGGGGAGCTGTTTTTT. It translates to CASSVDGNTGELFF.

This rearrangement joins TRBV6-2 or TRBV6-3 to TRBJ1-5; 7 bases fit TRBD1. Unmatched junction bases numbered 6, after V lost 2 bases and J lost 2 bases. The germline V gene encodes CDR1 MNHEY and CDR2 SVGEGT. The CDR3 length is 16 residues. The CDR3, as DNA: TGTGCCAGCAGTTACCCCTTCCAGGGGGGCAATCAGCCCCAGCATTTT. Protein sequence: CASSYPFQGGNQPQHF.